One sample yielded the 29 T cell receptor beta chains listed below, sequenced in a study of cytomegalovirus exposure and HLA in healthy donors. The PCR made use of 60 Vbeta and 13 Jbeta primers. Only in-frame clones appear in the TCRdb table, and some are missing; sequencing was by immunoSEQ multiplex PCR. The sample contains some 150,000 clones, approximately 65% of which appear only once. The material sequenced was PBMCs. These receptors all come from a man aged 40-50 years in good health and CMV-seronegative.

The chain couples TRBV2 to TRBJ1-5; D may be TRBD1 (6 bases). V dropped 8 bases and J dropped 7 bases, with 21 bases sitting between them. Germline CDR1 is SNHLY and CDR2 is FYNNEI. CDR3 size: 15 residues. The CDR3 loop reads CASGSRQVGRQPQHF. The CDR3 DNA sequence: TGTGCCAGCGGGAGCCGACAGGTAGGTCGCCAGCCCCAGCATTTT.

The J gene is TRBJ2-2, the V gene TRBV27; perhaps TRBD1 as D (6 bases). The CDR3 is 14 residues long. V lost 7 bases and J lost 4, with 13 bases in between. The germline V gene encodes CDR1 MNHEY and CDR2 SMNVEV (reference sequence). Here the CDR3 DNA reads TGTGCCAGCAAAAACAGGGTGATCACCGGGGAGCTGTTTTTT. It specifies CASKNRVITGELFF.

This chain joins TRBV19 and TRBJ2-7, with a possible D match to TRBD2 (5 bases). The germline gives CDR1 LNHDA, CDR2 SQIVND (reference sequence). Trimming removed 7 bases at V and 2 bases at J, with 12 bases between. This CDR3 is 13 amino acids long. The CDR3 nucleotides read TGTGCCAGTACCAGCGGCTTGACCTACGAGCAGTACTTC. As protein: CASTSGLTYEQYF.

The V call is TRBV27, the J call TRBJ2-7, with D possibly matching TRBD2 (6 bases). The V gene's germline CDR1 is MNHEY and CDR2 SMNVEV (reference sequence). V was trimmed by 5 bases and J by 10 bases, leaving 18 bases between them. This CDR3 contains 13 residues. CDR3 bases: TGTGCCAGCAGTCCCACGGGGGTAGGTATACAGTACTTC. Amino acids: CASSPTGVGIQYF.

This clone has a single count. This sequence joins TRBV2 and TRBJ2-1; TRBD2 might be the D (6 bases). The CDR3 is 15 residues long. Germline CDR1 reads SNHLY; CDR2 reads FYNNEI. Between the trimmed V and J ends, which lost 0 bases and 2 bases, there was a span of 8 bases. For the CDR3, the DNA is TGTGCCAGCAGTGAAGCGCGGGGAACCTACAATGAGCAGTTCTTC. Its protein product is CASSEARGTYNEQFF. The full variable domain, with the rest looked up from reference TRBV2 and TRBJ2-1, is EPEVTQTPSHQVTQMGQEVILRCVPISNHLYFYWYRQILGQKVEFLVSFYNNEISEKSEIFDDQFSVERPDGSNFTLKIRSTKLEDSAMYFCASSEARGTYNEQFFGPGTRLTVL.

The chain is built from TRBV6-6 and TRBJ1-3; the D gene is possibly TRBD1 (5 bases). There are 11 residues in the CDR3. Germline loops: CDR1 MNHNY, CDR2 SVGAGI (reference sequence). The V end lost 6 bases, the J end lost 7 bases, and 7 bases lay between the germline ends. CDR3 coding DNA: TGTGCCAGCAGGGCAGGGAACACCATATATTTT. Amino acids: CASRAGNTIYF.

The chain is built from TRBV19 and TRBJ1-5; D call uncertain. The ends were cut back, 9 bases at V and 4 bases at J, with 10 bases in the middle. Germline CDR1 and CDR2: LNHDA and SQIVND (reference sequence). The CDR3 spans 12 residues. CDR3 nucleotides: TGTGCCAGCCACGGTCCTAATCAGCCCCAGCATTTT. It encodes CASHGPNQPQHF.

The J gene is TRBJ2-7, the V gene TRBV6-1, with TRBD1 as a possible D gene (5 bases). Germline CDR1 is MNHNS and CDR2 is SASEGT. This CDR3 comprises 14 residues. V lost 0 bases, J lost 3 bases, and 9 bases lay in between. CDR3 nucleotide sequence: TGTGCCAGCAGTGAAGCACGACAGCTCTACGAGCAGTACTTC. It is translated as CASSEARQLYEQYF.

This clone was observed a few times. The rearrangement uses TRBV4-2 and TRBJ2-6; D is unclear. V lost 0 bases and J lost 0, with 6 bases in between. Germline loops: CDR1 LGHNA, CDR2 YNFKEQ. This CDR3 has 16 amino acids. The CDR3 bases are TGTGCCAGCAGCCAAGATCCCCACTCTGGGGCCAACGTCCTGACTTTC. It translates to CASSQDPHSGANVLTF.

A few counts support this clone. The gene calls are TRBV5-4 and TRBJ2-2; 12 nucleotides align to TRBD2. The junction had 2 bases not matched to a gene; V was cut back by 4 bases and J by 7 bases. This CDR3 contains 14 residues. Germline V CDR1 and CDR2: SGHNT, YYREEE (reference sequence). In DNA, the CDR3 is TGTGCCAGCAGCGTGACTAGCGGGAGCGGGGAGCTGTTTTTT. Protein: CASSVTSGSGELFF.

The V and J genes are TRBV6-4 and TRBJ1-2; 7 bases line up with TRBD1. The V gene's germline CDR1 is MRHNA and CDR2 SNTAGT. CDR3 size: 14 residues. J gave up 7 bases and V 3 bases, and 8 bases lay outside the gene matches. The CDR3 reads CASSERQGGSGYTF. In nucleotides, the CDR3 is TGTGCCAGCAGTGAGCGGCAGGGGGGATCTGGCTACACCTTC.

The rearrangement joins TRBV4-1 to TRBJ2-7; TRBD2 matches at 10 bases. This CDR3 region has 15 residues. Losses at the gene ends were 4 bases for V and 2 bases for J; bases not matched to a gene: 5. Germline loops: CDR1 MGHRA, CDR2 YSYEKL. CDR3 protein: CASSLRTSGTYEQYF. For the CDR3, the DNA is TGCGCCAGCAGCCTCAGGACTAGCGGAACCTACGAGCAGTACTTC.

This clone was seen only a few times. This chain connects TRBV7-9 to TRBJ1-1; 7 bases are shared with TRBD1. Germline V CDR1 and CDR2: SEHNR, FQNEAQ (reference sequence). Germline trimming cut 11 bases from V and 3 bases from J; bases unmatched to any gene: 6. The CDR3 spans 12 residues. CDR3 sequence (DNA): TGTGCCCCGGGACAGCTTCACACTGAAGCTTTCTTT. Its translation is CAPGQLHTEAFF.

This chain joins TRBV5-1 and TRBJ2-7, with 8 nucleotides matching TRBD2. CDR3 length: 14 residues. V gave up 3 bases and J gave up 1 base; unmatched junction bases: 3. Germline V gives CDR1 SGHRS, CDR2 YFSETQ. CDR3 amino acids: CASSYGGESYEQYF. DNA for the CDR3: TGCGCCAGCAGCTACGGGGGGGAATCCTACGAGCAGTACTTC.

Comments on this clone: Different DNA sequences within this sample yield the same CDR3. The CDR3 reads CASSELRQGWWKNTEAFF. Here the CDR3 DNA reads TGTGCCAGCAGTGAATTGAGACAGGGATGGTGGAAGAACACTGAAGCTTTCTTT. This chain connects TRBV6-1 to TRBJ1-1; 7 bases match TRBD1. J was trimmed by 1 base and V by 2 bases; bases with no gene match: 13. Germline V lookup: CDR1 MNHNS, CDR2 SASEGT. This CDR3 has 18 residues.

With regard to this clone: Other DNA sequences in the sample encode the same CDR3. The rearrangement links TRBV19 to TRBJ1-5; possible D gene TRBD1, 5 bases. CDR3 length: 13 residues. V was pared by 6 bases and J by 4 bases, with 10 bases between. The V gene's germline CDR1 is LNHDA and CDR2 SQIVND (reference sequence). CDR3 sequence reads: CASRGEGNQPQHF. CDR3 coding DNA: TGTGCCAGTAGAGGGGAGGGAAATCAGCCCCAGCATTTT.

V usage is TRBV9 and J usage is TRBJ2-7; TRBD2 aligns across 9 bases. The length of the CDR3 is 16 residues. Germline loops: CDR1 SGDLS, CDR2 YYNGEE. V gave up 0 bases and J gave up 0 bases; unmatched junction bases: 4. The CDR3 region has the DNA TGTGCCAGCAGCGTAGGGAGTAGCGGGGGCTCCTACGAGCAGTACTTC. It specifies CASSVGSSGGSYEQYF.

This chain links TRBV4-1 with TRBJ1-1; maybe TRBD1 (5 bases). CDR1 MGHRA and CDR2 YSYEKL come from the germline V gene. This CDR3 spans 15 amino acids. The V end lost 1 base, the J end lost 9 bases, and 18 bases lay between the germline ends. The CDR3 DNA is TGCGCCAGCAGCCAAGCGGGACTTAATCCTGTGCAAGCTTTCTTT. It specifies CASSQAGLNPVQAFF.

The rearrangement joins TRBV12-5 to TRBJ2-7; 12 nucleotides align to TRBD2. V shed 5 bases and J 4 bases; nucleotides not matched to a gene: 6. The CDR3 totals 15 residues. From germline, CDR1 is LGHNT and CDR2 FRNRAP. The CDR3 reads CASGQTSGSAYEQYF. CDR3 DNA: TGTGCTAGTGGTCAGACTAGCGGGAGTGCGTACGAGCAGTACTTC.

J is TRBJ2-5 and V is TRBV7-2, with TRBD2 matching over 8 bases. The last part of the DNA fits TRBJ2-7 better; the J call may be wrong. The CDR3 runs 17 residues. The germline V gene encodes CDR1 SGHTA and CDR2 FQGNSA. The chain's CDR3 is CASARLAGGQISYEQYF. CDR3 nucleotide sequence: TGTGCCAGCGCCCGCCTGGCGGGGGGCCAAATCTCCTACGAGCAGTACTTC.

V is TRBV7-2 and J is TRBJ2-3; the D gene is possibly TRBD2 (5 bases). The germline V gene encodes CDR1 SGHTA and CDR2 FQGNSA. This CDR3 comprises 14 residues. V was clipped by 2 bases and J by 4 bases, with 10 bases between them. The CDR3, as DNA: TGTGCCAGCAGCTTACTAGCCCCGGCAGATACGCAGTATTTT. Protein product: CASSLLAPADTQYF.

This clone was observed a few times. The chain links TRBV5-6 to TRBJ1-5; tentatively, D is TRBD1 (5 bases). CDR1 and CDR2 from the germline V gene are SGHDT and YYEEEE. Trimming removed 4 bases from V and 4 bases from J, with 21 bases in between. The CDR3 extends over 17 amino acids. The CDR3 DNA reads as TGTGCCAGCAGCGCGAGTCGCGGGACCATTGTGAATCAGCCCCAGCATTTT. Translated, it gives CASSASRGTIVNQPQHF.

This clone was counted a few times. The rearrangement joins TRBV4-1 to TRBJ2-7; TRBD2 matches at 7 bases. The germline V gene has CDR1 MGHRA and CDR2 YSYEKL. The CDR3 contains 19 residues. Losses at the gene ends were 0 bases for V and 5 bases for J; bases not matched to a gene: 19. This CDR3 reads CASSQEPTLGEGPVDEQYF. The DNA for the CDR3 is TGCGCCAGCAGCCAAGAACCTACCCTGGGGGAGGGCCCAGTGGACGAGCAGTACTTC.

This clone was seen a handful of times. The rearrangement joins TRBV5-4 to TRBJ1-2, with TRBD1 as a possible D gene (6 bases). The CDR3 runs 14 residues. V was trimmed by 5 bases and J by 7 bases, leaving 18 bases between them. Germline CDR1 and CDR2: SGHNT and YYREEE (reference sequence). Written as DNA, the CDR3 is TGTGCCAGCAGGAAACAGGGAAGCGGTGGTGGCTACACCTTC. It yields the protein CASRKQGSGGGYTF.

J is TRBJ2-7 and V is TRBV19, with 7 bases aligning to TRBD1. V dropped 5 bases and J dropped 4; count of bases not matched to a gene: 8. CDR1 is LNHDA, CDR2 SQIVND, per germline (reference sequence). This CDR3 contains 14 residues. CDR3 sequence reads: CASSLNRGGYEQYF. CDR3 DNA sequence: TGTGCCAGTAGTCTGAACAGGGGTGGGTACGAGCAGTACTTC.

V and J are TRBV7-3 and TRBJ2-3; D may be TRBD2 (6 bases). This CDR3 spans 13 amino acids. The V and J ends lost 5 bases and 6 bases respectively, with 12 bases between them. Germline loops: CDR1 SGHTA, CDR2 FQGTGA. CDR3 coding DNA: TGTGCCAGCAGCCAGGATGGAGGGGATACGCAGTATTTT. Residues: CASSQDGGDTQYF. The full variable domain, completed using reference TRBV7-3 and TRBJ2-3, is GAGVSQTPSNKVTEKGKYVELRCDPISGHTALYWYRQSLGQGPEFLIYFQGTGAADDSGLPNDRFFAVRPEGSVSTLKIQRTERGDSAVYLCASSQDGGDTQYFGPGTRLTVL.

The chain joins TRBV7-8 to TRBJ2-5; 9 nucleotides line up with TRBD1. The closer fit of TRBJ2-7 to the DNA end suggests the J call may be wrong. The germline V gene has CDR1 SGHVS and CDR2 FQNEAQ. The CDR3 totals 15 residues. CDR3 region: CASSATGGYFYEQYF. CDR3 nucleotides: TGTGCCAGCAGCGCGACAGGGGGATACTTCTACGAGCAGTACTTC.

In this sample, this clone turned up a few times. CDR3 sequence: CASSPGGFNTQYF. CDR3 in DNA: TGTGCCAGTAGTCCGGGTGGGTTCAATACGCAGTATTTT. This chain connects TRBV19 to TRBJ2-3, with D hard to call. The V gene's germline CDR1 is LNHDA and CDR2 SQIVND (reference sequence). V was trimmed by 5 bases and J by 7 bases, leaving 13 bases between them. The CDR3 loop spans 13 amino acids.

This clone was seen more than once but under ten times. The CDR3 bases are TGTGCCAGCAGCTTGGGGCTAGGGGACTACGAGCAGTACTTC. This gives the protein CASSLGLGDYEQYF. The gene calls are TRBV5-4 and TRBJ2-5; D might be TRBD1 (5 bases). With the DNA end fitting TRBJ2-7 better, the J assignment may be wrong. Per germline, CDR1 SGHNT and CDR2 YYREEE (reference sequence). CDR3 length: 14 residues.